This T cell receptor (beta chain) originates from a study of T cells in Graves' hyperthyroidism and ophthalmopathy. Looking at the study overall: It was at initial diagnosis, before any treatment, that peripheral blood was collected. The study, taken as a whole, reports: Blood also showed most of the thyroid clonotypes that were expanded above 0.001.

RNA transcripts provided the source from which TCR beta CDR3 regions were amplified. The TCR CDR3 first-round RT-PCR relied on the HTBI primer set. TCRdb fed the multiplex PCR reads into MiXCR, producing one record per CDR3 protein. Here the sample spans hundreds of thousands of distinct CDR3 sequences, roughly 22% being singletons. The CDR3 is 17 residues long. J lost 0 bases, V lost 3 bases, and 6 bases had no gene match. CDR1 and CDR2 from the germline V gene are MNHEY and SVGEGT. Ophthalmopathy patients had moderate-to-severe active disease, CAS ≥3, NOSPECS ≥4, and disease duration under 3 months. From more than 9 ml of fresh peripheral blood, PBMCs were isolated. About this clonotype itself: Its antigen is still unknown.

This TCR derives from a woman in her 70s with Graves' ophthalmopathy. The chain employs TRBV6-2 or TRBV6-3 and TRBJ2-7; TRBD2 matches at 12 bases. Source material: blood. CDR3 coding DNA: TGTGCCAGCAGTTATGGACTAGCGGGGCTGAGCTCCTACGAGCAGTACTTC. Translating it yields CASSYGLAGLSSYEQYF.